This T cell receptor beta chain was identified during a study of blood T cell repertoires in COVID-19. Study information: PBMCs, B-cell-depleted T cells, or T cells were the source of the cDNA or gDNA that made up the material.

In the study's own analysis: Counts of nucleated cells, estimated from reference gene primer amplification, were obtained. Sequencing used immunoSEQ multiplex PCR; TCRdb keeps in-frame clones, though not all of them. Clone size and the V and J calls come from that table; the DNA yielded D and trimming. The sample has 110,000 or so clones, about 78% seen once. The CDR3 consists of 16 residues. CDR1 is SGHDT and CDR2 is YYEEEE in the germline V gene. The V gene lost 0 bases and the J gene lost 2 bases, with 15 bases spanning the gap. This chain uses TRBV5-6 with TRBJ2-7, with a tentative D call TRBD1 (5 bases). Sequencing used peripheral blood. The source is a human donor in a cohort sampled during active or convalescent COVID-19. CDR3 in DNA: TGTGCCAGCAGCTTGGCCGAGACAGTTTTCGCCTACGAGCAGTACTTC. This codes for CASSLAETVFAYEQYF.